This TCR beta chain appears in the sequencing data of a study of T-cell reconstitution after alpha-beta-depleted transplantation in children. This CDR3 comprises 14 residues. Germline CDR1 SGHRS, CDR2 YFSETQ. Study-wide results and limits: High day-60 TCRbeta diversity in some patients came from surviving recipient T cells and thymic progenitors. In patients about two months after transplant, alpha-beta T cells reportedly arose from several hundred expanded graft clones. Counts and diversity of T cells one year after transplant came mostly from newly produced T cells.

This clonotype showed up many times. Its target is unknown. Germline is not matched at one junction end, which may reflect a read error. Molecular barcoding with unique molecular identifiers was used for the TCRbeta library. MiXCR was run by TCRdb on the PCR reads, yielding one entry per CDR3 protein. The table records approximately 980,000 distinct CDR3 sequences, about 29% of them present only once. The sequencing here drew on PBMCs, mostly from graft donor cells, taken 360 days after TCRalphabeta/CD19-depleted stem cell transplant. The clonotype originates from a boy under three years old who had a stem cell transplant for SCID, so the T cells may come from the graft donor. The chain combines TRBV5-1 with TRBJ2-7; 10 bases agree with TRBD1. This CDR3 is CASSRTGGPYEQYF. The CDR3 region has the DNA TGTGCCAGCAGTCGGACAGGGGGACCCTACGAGCAGTACTTC.